These 19 T cell receptor beta chains originate from one sample sequenced in a study of blood T cell repertoires in COVID-19. TCRdb keeps only in-frame clones here, not all; method: immunoSEQ multiplex PCR. Of roughly 150,000 clones listed, 86% are singletons. The sequenced sample was peripheral blood. The source is a woman in her 70s with acute or convalescent COVID-19.

The chain has TRBV13 and TRBJ2-1, with 8 bases fitting TRBD2. V lost 3 bases, J lost 0 bases, and 13 bases stayed unmatched. Per germline, CDR1 PRHDT and CDR2 FYEKMQ (reference sequence). The CDR3 is made up of 19 amino acids. The CDR3 sequence: CASSLRTLTSESSYNEQFF. The CDR3 nucleotides are TGTGCCAGCAGCTTGAGGACTCTGACTAGCGAGAGCTCCTACAATGAGCAGTTCTTC.

The J gene is TRBJ1-1, the V gene TRBV6-2 or TRBV6-3; no firm D call. CDR1 and CDR2 (germline): MNHEY, SVGEGT. Between the trimmed V and J ends, which lost 0 bases and 4 bases, there was a span of 6 bases. The CDR3 runs 13 residues. The CDR3 DNA is TGTGCCAGCAGTTACTCCCCCGGCACTGAAGCTTTCTTT. This codes for CASSYSPGTEAFF.

The rearrangement uses TRBV6-4 and TRBJ2-3, with 12 bases matching TRBD2. This CDR3 is built from 15 residues. The germline CDR1 and CDR2 sequences are MRHNA and SNTAGT. V lost 3 bases, J lost 5 bases, and 3 bases stayed unmatched. In nucleotides, the CDR3 is TGTGCCAGCAGTGATGCGGGACTAGCGGGAGATACGCAGTATTTT. It yields the protein CASSDAGLAGDTQYF.

The chain carries TRBV7-2 and TRBJ2-1; D gene uncertain. Per germline, CDR1 SGHTA and CDR2 FQGNSA. V lost 5 bases to trimming and J lost 0 bases, with 17 bases between them. This CDR3 region has 17 residues. CDR3 in amino acids: CASSLGNVVSSYNEQFF. The DNA of the CDR3 is TGTGCCAGCAGCCTTGGTAATGTTGTTAGCTCCTACAATGAGCAGTTCTTC. The variable domain in full, completed from reference TRBV7-2 and TRBJ2-1, reads GAGVSQSPSNKVTEKGKDVELRCDPISGHTALYWYRQSLGQGLEFLIYFQGNSAPDKSGLPSDRFSAERTGGSVSTLTIQRTQQEDSAVYLCASSLGNVVSSYNEQFFGPGTRLTVL.

CDR3: CASSKRTGGSISYNEQFF. For the CDR3, the DNA is TGTGCCAGCAGTAAACGGACAGGGGGCTCTATCTCCTACAATGAGCAGTTCTTC. The chain uses TRBV6-2 or TRBV6-3 and TRBJ2-1; TRBD1 matches at 11 bases. The germline CDR1 and CDR2 sequences are MNHEY and SVGEGT. The CDR3 length is 18 residues. V was clipped by 5 bases and J by 0 bases; unmatched bases: 9.

This sequence joins TRBV6-5 and TRBJ1-3; D is undetermined. The CDR3 loop spans 15 amino acids. Germline V lookup: CDR1 MNHEY, CDR2 SVGAGI. Between the trimmed V and J ends, which lost 2 bases and 1 base, there was a span of 9 bases. CDR3: CASSYRQTSGNTIYF. The CDR3 DNA reads as TGTGCCAGCAGTTACAGGCAGACTTCTGGAAACACCATATATTTT.

This clone was found once. In DNA form, the CDR3 reads TGTGCCAGCAGCTCCGGACAGGGACTGTCACCCCTCCACTTT. It codes for CASSSGQGLSPLHF. The rearrangement uses TRBV7-9 and TRBJ1-6; the match to TRBD1 covers 8 bases. Germline V gives CDR1 SEHNR, CDR2 FQNEAQ (reference sequence). V was pared by 4 bases and J by 10 bases, with 6 bases of the junction left unmatched. This CDR3 region has 14 residues. Drawing the rest from reference TRBV7-9 and TRBJ1-6, the complete variable domain is DTGVSQNPRHKITKRGQNVTFRCDPISEHNRLYWYRQTLGQGPEFLTYFQNEAQLEKSRLLSDRFSAERPKGSFSTLEIQRTEQGDSAMYLCASSSGQGLSPLHFGNGTRLTVT.

The chain carries TRBV28 and TRBJ1-5; possibly TRBD1 for D (6 bases). Trimming took 5 bases from V and 5 from J, leaving 16 bases between them. Germline V gives CDR1 MDHEN, CDR2 SYDVKM. This CDR3 comprises 15 residues. The CDR3 loop is CASSASGTRDQPQHF. The CDR3 nucleotides read TGTGCCAGCAGTGCATCCGGGACACGGGATCAGCCCCAGCATTTT. The full variable domain, in which reference TRBV28 and TRBJ1-5 provide the parts outside the CDR3, is DVKVTQSSRYLVKRTGEKVFLECVQDMDHENMFWYRQDPGLGLRLIYFSYDVKMKEKGDIPEGYSVSREKKERFSLILESASTNQTSMYLCASSASGTRDQPQHFGDGTRLSIL.

The genes are TRBV12-5 and TRBJ2-1, with 7 nucleotides matching TRBD1. The CDR3 totals 13 residues. V shed 6 bases, J shed 8 bases, and the junction held 7 bases outside the gene matches. From germline, CDR1 is LGHNT and CDR2 FRNRAP. The CDR3 DNA sequence: TGTGCTAGTGGCTCGACAGGGTACCATGAGCAGTTCTTC. The encoded protein is CASGSTGYHEQFF.

The chain joins TRBV6-5 to TRBJ1-2; possible D gene TRBD1, 5 bases. The V gene's germline CDR1 is MNHEY and CDR2 SVGAGI. Trimming shortened V by 2 bases and J by 5 bases, and 15 bases separated the two germline ends. The CDR3 has 15 residues. The CDR3 reads CASSYRGDGWYGYTF. The DNA for the CDR3 is TGTGCCAGCAGTTACCGGGGGGACGGATGGTATGGCTACACCTTC.

The chain joins TRBV4-3 to TRBJ2-2; TRBD1 might be the D (6 bases). V lost 1 base, J lost 1 base, and 10 bases lay in between. Germline V gene lookup returns CDR1 LGHNA and CDR2 YSLEER. The CDR3 consists of 16 residues. CDR3 sequence (DNA): TGCGCCAGCAGCCAAGGGACAGCTGGGAACACCGGGGAGCTGTTTTTT. It yields the protein CASSQGTAGNTGELFF.

J is TRBJ1-2 and V is TRBV6-5; D is unresolved. CDR3 size: 16 residues. Germline lookup yields CDR1 MNHEY and CDR2 SVGAGI. Trimming pared 0 bases from V and 8 bases from J, leaving 19 bases between. The CDR3: CASSYSRGLPSVGYTF. The CDR3 DNA sequence: TGTGCCAGCAGTTACTCTCGGGGTCTCCCTAGTGTGGGCTACACCTTC.

The chain employs TRBV2 and TRBJ2-3, with 7 bases fitting TRBD2. This CDR3 is built from 17 residues. Per germline, CDR1 SNHLY and CDR2 FYNNEI. With 0 bases clipped from V and 5 bases from J, the junction kept 11 bases outside the gene matches. This CDR3 is CASSEAHRSGAGDTQYF. The CDR3 DNA is TGTGCCAGCAGTGAAGCGCACCGGAGCGGGGCGGGAGATACGCAGTATTTT.

This chain links TRBV11-3 with TRBJ2-1, with 11 bases fitting TRBD1. CDR1 and CDR2 (germline): SGHNT, YENEEA. J was trimmed by 8 bases and V by 3 bases; bases with no gene match: 3. The CDR3 loop spans 14 amino acids. The CDR3 spells CASSLGQGGHEQFF. The DNA of the CDR3 is TGTGCCAGCAGCTTGGGACAGGGGGGTCATGAGCAGTTCTTC.

The V gene is TRBV30, the J gene TRBJ2-7; TRBD1 is a possible D gene (6 bases). The CDR3 sequence is 12 residues long. V lost 4 bases and J 4 bases, leaving 11 bases between the germline ends. Germline CDR1 reads GTSNPN; CDR2 reads SVGIG (reference sequence). The DNA for the CDR3 is TGTGCCTGGACAACAGGGTTATACGAGCAGTACTTC. It translates to CAWTTGLYEQYF.

This chain joins TRBV28 and TRBJ2-1; 7 bases agree with TRBD2. Germline loops: CDR1 MDHEN, CDR2 SYDVKM. CDR3 length: 15 amino acids. J lost 0 bases, V lost 9 bases, and 8 bases had no gene match. The CDR3, as DNA: TGTGCCAGTGGTATAGCGGGTAGCTCCTACAATGAGCAGTTCTTC. Its translation is CASGIAGSSYNEQFF.

The chain employs TRBV4-3 and TRBJ2-5; 10 bases line up with TRBD2. The germline V gene encodes CDR1 LGHNA and CDR2 YSLEER. The CDR3 extends over 18 amino acids. Unmatched junction bases numbered 12, after V lost 0 bases and J lost 5 bases. DNA of the CDR3: TGCGCCAGCAGCCAAGAGCGAAGCGCTAGCGGGGGACGGGAGACCCAGTACTTC. It encodes CASSQERSASGGRETQYF.

The V call is TRBV6-2 or TRBV6-3, the J call TRBJ1-6; D unresolved. The CDR3 loop spans 13 amino acids. Looked up from germline, CDR1 is MNHEY and CDR2 is SVGEGT. Trimming took 2 bases from V and 7 from J, leaving 6 bases between them. CDR3 sequence (DNA): TGTGCCAGCAGTTACGCCGGGAATTCACCCCTCCACTTT. Translation gives CASSYAGNSPLHF.

This clone was seen a handful of times. The chain recombines TRBV4-3 with TRBJ1-1, with TRBD1 identical over 7 bases. Trimming at V came to 4 bases and at J to 0 bases, leaving 2 bases not matched to a gene. Germline loops: CDR1 LGHNA, CDR2 YSLEER. The CDR3 extends over 14 amino acids. CDR3 coding DNA: TGCGCCAGCAGCCCAGGGGGGATGAACACTGAAGCTTTCTTT. This encodes CASSPGGMNTEAFF.